This TCR beta chain was recovered during a study of shared clonotypes between healthy human individuals. General observations from the study: Several donors held about 5% of naive CD4 clonotypes in common. Sampling included only blood; tissue repertoires likely differ.

Libraries were prepared by immunoSEQ multiplex PCR; TCRdb keeps only in-frame clonotypes and omits some of them. The sample has around 1.5 million clones, 98% seen once. The CDR3 runs 14 residues. Germline loops: CDR1 MNHNY, CDR2 SVGAGI (reference sequence). With 7 bases removed from V and 4 bases from J, the gap between germline ends came to 15 bases. This clone was seen once. Its antigen is unknown. The TCR sequence derives from a young man in good health. The specimen sequenced was naive CD4+ T cells sorted from blood. Subset noted: CD45RA+ positively selected. The chain is built from TRBV6-6 and TRBJ2-3; TRBD2 is a possible D gene (6 bases). The CDR3, as DNA: TGTGCCAGCACCCCGGGAGTTGCGGCAGATACGCAGTATTTT. It is translated as CASTPGVAADTQYF.